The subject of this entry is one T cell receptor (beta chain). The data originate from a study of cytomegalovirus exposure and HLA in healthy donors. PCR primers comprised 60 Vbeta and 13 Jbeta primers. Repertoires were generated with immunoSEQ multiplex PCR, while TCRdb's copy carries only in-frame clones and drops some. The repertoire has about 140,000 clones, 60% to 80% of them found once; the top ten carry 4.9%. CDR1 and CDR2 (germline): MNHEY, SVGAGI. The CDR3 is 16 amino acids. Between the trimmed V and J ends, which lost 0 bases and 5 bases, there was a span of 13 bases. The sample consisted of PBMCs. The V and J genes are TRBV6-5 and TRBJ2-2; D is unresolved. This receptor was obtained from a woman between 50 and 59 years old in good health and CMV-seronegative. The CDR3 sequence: CASSYSIRVRTGELFF. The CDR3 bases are TGTGCCAGCAGTTACTCGATCCGGGTTAGGACCGGGGAGCTGTTTTTT.